The T cell receptor beta chain under discussion was sequenced for a study of early T cells in non-severe SARS-CoV-2 infection. V shed 7 bases and J 7 bases; nucleotides not matched to a gene: 6. The CDR3 is 11 amino acids. The germline V gene encodes CDR1 SQVTM and CDR2 ANQGSEA. The library protocol tagged individual cDNA molecules with unique molecular identifiers. A single record per CDR3 protein comes from TCRdb applying MiXCR to the 5' RACE reads. The top ten clones hold more than 9.5% of a sample with around 47,000 distinct CDR3 sequences, about a tenth of them seen once. The sequencing sample was made of whole blood. This TCR was recovered from an adult who was a healthcare worker with PCR-confirmed SARS-CoV-2 infection or an uninfected control (not recorded which). This chain links TRBV29-1 with TRBJ1-1; 7 bases match TRBD1. CDR3 sequence (DNA): TGCAGCGCTCTAAACAGGGGTGAAGCTTTCTTT. This gives the protein CSALNRGEAFF.